This passage covers 10 T cell receptor beta chains from one sample sequenced in a study of CD8 T cells in Susac syndrome. RNA amounts of roughly 0.5 to 1 ug underwent reverse transcription with random hexamers. TCRdb processed the immunoSEQ multiplex PCR reads anew with MiXCR; each CDR3 protein has one entry. Of 120,000 or so distinct CDR3 sequences in the sample, 90% to 95% were seen once. Sequencing used CD4+ T cells from PBMCs. The receptors shown here come from a human donor with multiple sclerosis.

Here the CDR3 DNA reads TGTGCCAGCAGCTTAGCCCGGGGAGGGACCCACTATAATTCACCCCTCCACTTT. Translation: CASSLARGGTHYNSPLHF. This chain uses TRBV7-9 with TRBJ1-6, with a possible D match to TRBD1 (5 bases). The V end was cut by 0 bases, the J end by 3 bases, with 15 bases between. The CDR3 is 18 amino acids. The V gene's germline CDR1 is SEHNR and CDR2 FQNEAQ (reference sequence).

The chain links TRBV6-1 to TRBJ1-2; D uncertain. Germline loops: CDR1 MNHNS, CDR2 SASEGT. CDR3 length: 13 residues. V was cut by 7 bases and J by 1 base, with 10 bases left in between. DNA for the CDR3: TGTGCCAGCAACCCGACTGATAACTATGGCTACACCTTC. It specifies CASNPTDNYGYTF.

This chain joins TRBV30 and TRBJ1-4; tentatively, D is TRBD1 (5 bases). CDR1 is GTSNPN and CDR2 is SVGIG in the germline V gene (reference sequence). The V gene lost 0 bases and the J gene lost 5 bases, with 10 bases spanning the gap. CDR3 size: 14 residues. The CDR3 nucleotides are TGTGCCTGGAGTGTAGGAGGGGCAAATGAAAAACTGTTTTTT. Protein product: CAWSVGGANEKLFF. Together with reference TRBV30 and TRBJ1-4, the CDR3 gives the full variable domain: SQTIHQWPATLVQPVGSPLSLECTVEGTSNPNLYWYRQAAGRGLQLLFYSVGIGQISSEVPQNLSASRPQDRQFILSSKKLLLSDSGFYLCAWSVGGANEKLFFGSGTQLSVL.

This chain links TRBV24-1 with TRBJ2-3; D unresolved. The CDR3 spans 13 residues. CDR1 is KGHDR, CDR2 SFDVKD, per germline. Trimming cost V 4 bases and J 7 bases, with 11 bases left between them. The CDR3 loop reads CATSDSDLYTQYF. The CDR3 region has the DNA TGTGCCACCAGTGACTCAGATCTCTATACGCAGTATTTT.

V usage is TRBV7-2 and J usage is TRBJ2-1; the D gene is possibly TRBD2 (6 bases). The germline V gene encodes CDR1 SGHTA and CDR2 FQGNSA. The CDR3 runs 13 residues. V lost 5 bases, J lost 4 bases, and 9 bases lay in between. CDR3 sequence (DNA): TGTGCCAGCAGCCCGGGGACTTACAATGAGCAGTTCTTC. It codes for CASSPGTYNEQFF.

The CDR3 nucleotides are TGTGCCAGCAGTTTCGCGACAGCGGGACAGATATATTCACCCCTCCACTTT. This encodes CASSFATAGQIYSPLHF. The chain combines TRBV6-5 with TRBJ1-6; TRBD1 matches at 7 bases. Germline CDR1 is MNHEY and CDR2 is SVGAGI. Germline trimming cut 4 bases from V and 8 bases from J; bases unmatched to any gene: 14. This CDR3 comprises 17 residues.

The rearrangement joins TRBV5-6 to TRBJ1-4; D not resolved. The CDR3 runs to 14 residues. The germline gives CDR1 SGHDT, CDR2 YYEEEE. V lost 1 base and J lost 2, with 6 bases in between. The CDR3 here is CASSLTYTNEKLFF. The CDR3 DNA is TGTGCCAGCAGCTTGACATACACTAATGAAAAACTGTTTTTT. Complete variable domain (other parts from reference TRBV5-6 and TRBJ1-4): DAGVTQSPTHLIKTRGQQVTLRCSPKSGHDTVSWYQQALGQGPQFIFQYYEEEERQRGNFPDRFSGHQFPNYSSELNVNALLLGDSALYLCASSLTYTNEKLFFGSGTQLSVL.

The rearrangement joins TRBV19 to TRBJ1-1; D possibly corresponds to TRBD1 (6 bases). CDR1 is LNHDA, CDR2 SQIVND, per germline (reference sequence). Trimming removed 4 bases at V and 1 base at J, with 10 bases between. CDR3 length: 14 residues. In nucleotides, the CDR3 is TGTGCCAGTAGTACTGGGACACCGAACACTGAAGCTTTCTTT. This sequence encodes CASSTGTPNTEAFF.

V usage is TRBV10-3 and J usage is TRBJ2-5; 7 nucleotides line up with TRBD1. Germline CDR1 and CDR2: ENHRY and SYGVKD. The CDR3 sequence is 11 residues long. V was clipped by 10 bases and J by 4 bases; unmatched bases: 3. The CDR3 region has the DNA TGTGCCACAAACAGGGGAGAGACCCAGTACTTC. Translating gives CATNRGETQYF.

The rearrangement joins TRBV7-9 to TRBJ2-2; tentatively, D is TRBD1 or TRBD2 (6 bases each). Per the germline V gene, CDR1 is SEHNR and CDR2 is FQNEAQ (reference sequence). V gave up 1 base and J gave up 4 bases, with 10 bases separating them. The CDR3 is 15 amino acids. Here the CDR3 DNA reads TGTGCCAGCAGCTTAGAGGGGGGAACCACCGGGGAGCTGTTTTTT. It is translated as CASSLEGGTTGELFF. Drawing the rest from reference TRBV7-9 and TRBJ2-2, the complete variable domain is DTGVSQNPRHKITKRGQNVTFRCDPISEHNRLYWYRQTLGQGPEFLTYFQNEAQLEKSRLLSDRFSAERPKGSFSTLEIQRTEQGDSAMYLCASSLEGGTTGELFFGEGSRLTVL.